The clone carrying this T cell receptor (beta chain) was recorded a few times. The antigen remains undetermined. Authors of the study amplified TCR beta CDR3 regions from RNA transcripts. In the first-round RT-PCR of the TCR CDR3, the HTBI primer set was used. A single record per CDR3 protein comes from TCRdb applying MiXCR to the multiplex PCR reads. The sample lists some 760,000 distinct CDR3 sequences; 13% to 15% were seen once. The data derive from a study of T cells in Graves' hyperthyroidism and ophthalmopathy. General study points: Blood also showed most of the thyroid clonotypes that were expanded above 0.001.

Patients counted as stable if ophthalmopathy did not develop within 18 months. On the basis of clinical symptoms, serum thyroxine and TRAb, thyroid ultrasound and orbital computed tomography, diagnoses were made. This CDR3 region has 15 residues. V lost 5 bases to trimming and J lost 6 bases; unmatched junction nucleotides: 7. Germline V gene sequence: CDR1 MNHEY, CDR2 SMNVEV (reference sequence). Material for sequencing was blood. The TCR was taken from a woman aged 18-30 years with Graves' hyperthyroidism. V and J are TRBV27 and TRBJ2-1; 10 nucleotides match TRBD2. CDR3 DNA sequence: TGTGCCAGCAGTCAAGCGGGAGGGCCGTTCAATGAGCAGTTCTTC. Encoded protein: CASSQAGGPFNEQFF.